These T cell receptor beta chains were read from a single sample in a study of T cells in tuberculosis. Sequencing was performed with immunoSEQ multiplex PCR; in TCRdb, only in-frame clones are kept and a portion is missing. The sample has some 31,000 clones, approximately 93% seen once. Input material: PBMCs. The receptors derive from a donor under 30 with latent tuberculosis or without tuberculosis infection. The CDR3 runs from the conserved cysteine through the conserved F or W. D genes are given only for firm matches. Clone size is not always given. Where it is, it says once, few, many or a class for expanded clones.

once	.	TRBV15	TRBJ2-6	CATSSGQDYGANVLTF	TGTGCCACCAGCAGTGGACAGGACTATGGGGCCAACGTCCTGACTTTC
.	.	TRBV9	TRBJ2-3	CASSVMRGSTDTQYF	TGTGCCAGCAGCGTAATGAGGGGGTCCACAGATACGCAGTATTTT
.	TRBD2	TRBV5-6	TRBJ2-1	CATRGVIDEQFF	TGTGCCACGCGGGGGGTAATCGATGAGCAGTTCTTC
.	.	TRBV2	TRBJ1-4	CASSAQGIRKKLFF	TGTGCCAGCAGTGCCCAGGGAATCCGGAAAAAACTGTTTTTT
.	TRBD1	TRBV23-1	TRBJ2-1	CASSQGQGEDISYNEQFF	TGCGCCAGCAGTCAAGGACAGGGGGAAGATATATCCTACAATGAGCAGTTCTTC
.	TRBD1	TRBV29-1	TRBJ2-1	CSARQGVYNEQFF	TGCAGCGCGCGACAGGGGGTCTATAATGAGCAGTTCTTC
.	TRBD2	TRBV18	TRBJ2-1	CASSPRASGYNEQFF	TGTGCCAGCTCACCACGGGCTAGCGGGTACAATGAGCAGTTCTTC
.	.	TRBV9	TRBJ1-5	CASSRGGSNQPQHF	TGTGCCAGCAGCCGGGGGGGTTCTAATCAGCCCCAGCATTTT
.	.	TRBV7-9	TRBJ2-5	CASSHPTQETQYF	TGTGCCAGCAGCCATCCTACCCAAGAGACCCAGTACTTC
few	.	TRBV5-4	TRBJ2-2	CASSSYTGELFF	TGTGCCAGCAGCTCTTACACCGGGGAGCTGTTTTTT
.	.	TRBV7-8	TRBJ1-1	CASSEQQNAREAFF	TGTGCCAGCAGCGAACAGCAAAACGCCCGTGAAGCTTTCTTT
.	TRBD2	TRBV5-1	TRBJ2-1	CASSLGGSFYEQFF	TGCGCCAGCAGCTTGGGCGGGAGTTTTTATGAGCAGTTCTTC
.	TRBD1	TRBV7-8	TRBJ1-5	CASSSTGYSNQPQHF	TGTGCCAGCAGCTCGACAGGGTATAGCAATCAGCCCCAGCATTTT
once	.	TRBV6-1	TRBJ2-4	CASSALQGGNIQYF	TGTGCCAGCAGCGCCCTACAGGGGGGGAACATTCAGTACTTC
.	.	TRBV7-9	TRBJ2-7	CASSRGRTYEQYF	TGTGCCAGCAGCCGAGGGAGGACCTACGAGCAGTACTTC
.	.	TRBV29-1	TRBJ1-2	CSVEDSYYGYTF	TGCAGCGTTGAGGACAGCTACTATGGCTACACCTTC
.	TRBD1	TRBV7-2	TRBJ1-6	CASSLWSGGVESPLHF	TGTGCCAGCAGCTTATGGTCAGGGGGCGTCGAGTCACCCCTCCACTTT
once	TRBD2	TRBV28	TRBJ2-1	CASSLFWTSGRARNEQFF	TGTGCCAGCAGTTTATTTTGGACTAGCGGGAGGGCCAGGAATGAGCAGTTCTTC
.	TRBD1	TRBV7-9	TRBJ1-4	CASSLGGTAREKLFF	TGTGCCAGCAGCTTAGGGGGGACAGCTCGCGAAAAACTGTTTTTT
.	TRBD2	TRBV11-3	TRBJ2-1	CASSLDQGGSYSYNEQFF	TGTGCCAGCAGCTTAGATCAGGGCGGGAGCTACTCCTACAATGAGCAGTTCTTC